The following is a T cell receptor (beta chain) sequence with its context. What it recognizes is unknown. Repertoires were generated with immunoSEQ multiplex PCR, while TCRdb's copy carries only in-frame clones and drops some. The repertoire includes 70,000 or so clones, approximately 78% of them detected once, and about 1.1% sits in the top ten. The data originate from a study of OX40 agonist ivuxolimab in advanced cancers. Across the whole study: Ivuxolimab is an agonistic anti-OX40 (CD134) antibody, and patients were treated with it. Patients undergoing dose escalation presented with hepatocellular carcinoma, melanoma, renal cell or head and neck cancer.

Study-wide results and caveats: The study observed clonal expansion of CD4+ and CD8+ blood T cells by week 6 at 0.1 to 3.0 mg/kg. Partial responders at 0.1-3.0 mg/kg had among the lowest clonal expansion.

This specimen was CD4+ or CD8+ T cells sorted from blood, taken in a trial of the OX40 agonist ivuxolimab. This receptor was taken from an adult with an advanced solid tumor such as melanoma, head and neck, liver or kidney cancer.

This CDR3 reads CASSTVRGAVNQPQHF. Written as DNA, the CDR3 is TGTGCCAGCAGCACAGTACGAGGGGCTGTCAATCAGCCCCAGCATTTT. This chain joins TRBV5-8 and TRBJ1-5, with D maybe TRBD1 (5 bases). The CDR3 sequence is 16 residues long. Germline V lookup: CDR1 SGHTS, CDR2 YDEGEE. The V end lost 4 bases, the J end lost 3 bases, and 17 bases lay between the germline ends.